The T cell receptor (beta chain) under discussion was sequenced for a study of technical replicates of blood from several donors. Trimming took 2 bases from V and 8 from J, leaving 15 bases between them. There are 14 residues in the CDR3. Germline CDR1 is KGHSH and CDR2 is LQKENI. Only one count was recorded for this clone. The table came from immunoSEQ multiplex PCR; TCRdb's copy has only in-frame clones and leaves some out. The sample has 56,000 or so clones, 90% to 95% seen once. The receptor was isolated from a human donor in good health. Some clones in this sample may be carry-over from other donors' samples. The sample comprised PBMCs. V is TRBV18 and J is TRBJ1-2; D uncertain. This chain's CDR3 is CASSPTPQFKGYTF. CDR3 DNA sequence: TGTGCCAGCTCACCAACCCCACAGTTCAAGGGCTACACCTTC. Together with reference TRBV18 and TRBJ1-2, the CDR3 gives the full variable domain: NAGVMQNPRHLVRRRGQEARLRCSPMKGHSHVYWYRQLPEEGLKFMVYLQKENIIDESGMPKERFSAEFPKEGPSILRIQQVVRGDSAAYFCASSPTPQFKGYTFGSGTRLTVV.